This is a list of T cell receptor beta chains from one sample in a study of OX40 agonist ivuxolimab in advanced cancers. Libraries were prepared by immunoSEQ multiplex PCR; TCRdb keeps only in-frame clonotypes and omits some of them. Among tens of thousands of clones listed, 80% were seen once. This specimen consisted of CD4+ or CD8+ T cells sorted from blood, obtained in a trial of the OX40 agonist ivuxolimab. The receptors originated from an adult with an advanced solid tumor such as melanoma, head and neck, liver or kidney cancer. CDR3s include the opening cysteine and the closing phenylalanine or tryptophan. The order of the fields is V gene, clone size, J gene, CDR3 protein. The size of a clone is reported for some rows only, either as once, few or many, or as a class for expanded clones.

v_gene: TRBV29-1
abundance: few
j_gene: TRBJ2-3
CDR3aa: CSVLAGGNSAQYF

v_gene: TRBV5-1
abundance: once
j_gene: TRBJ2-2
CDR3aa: CASSLAGDTNTGELFF

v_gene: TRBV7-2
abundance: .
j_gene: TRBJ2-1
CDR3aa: CASSEPGRVRPYNEQFF

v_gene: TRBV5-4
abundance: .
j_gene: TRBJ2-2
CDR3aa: CASSLGQGDTGELFF

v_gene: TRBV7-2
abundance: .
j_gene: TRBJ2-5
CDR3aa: CASSLGAGTIQETQYF

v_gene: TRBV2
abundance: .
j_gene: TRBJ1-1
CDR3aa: CASRTGQGRTEAFF

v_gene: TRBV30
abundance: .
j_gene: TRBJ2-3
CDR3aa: CAWSPKGGTQYF

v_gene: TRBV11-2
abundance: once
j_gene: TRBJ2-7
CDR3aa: CASSSPGLAGGQTYEQYF

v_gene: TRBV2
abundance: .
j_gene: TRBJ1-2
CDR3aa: CASRPRDAANYGYTF

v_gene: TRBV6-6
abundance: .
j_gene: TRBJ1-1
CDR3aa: CASSPTGANTEAFF

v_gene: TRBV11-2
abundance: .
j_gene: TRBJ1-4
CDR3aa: CASSLTPGQDEKLFF

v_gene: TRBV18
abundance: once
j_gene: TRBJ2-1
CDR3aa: CASSQGTGPNEQFF

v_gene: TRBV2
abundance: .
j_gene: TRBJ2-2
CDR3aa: CASSGGPGTGELFF

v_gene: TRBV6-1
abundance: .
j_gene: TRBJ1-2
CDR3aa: CASSADRGRLYGYTF

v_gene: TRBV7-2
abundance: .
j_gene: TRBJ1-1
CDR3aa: CATLPTGKNTEAFF

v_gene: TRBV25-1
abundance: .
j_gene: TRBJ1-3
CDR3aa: CATRDRISGNTIYF

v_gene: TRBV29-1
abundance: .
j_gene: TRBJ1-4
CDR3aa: CSGGGQGHEKLFF

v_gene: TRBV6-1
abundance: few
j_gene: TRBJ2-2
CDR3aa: CASTLAGNTGELFF

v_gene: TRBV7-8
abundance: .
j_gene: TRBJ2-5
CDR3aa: CASPGDGAPRETQYF

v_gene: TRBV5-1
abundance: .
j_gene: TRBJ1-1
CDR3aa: CASGVGLNTEAFF

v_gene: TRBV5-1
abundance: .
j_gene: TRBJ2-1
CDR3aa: CASSSVGSGGPLNEQFF

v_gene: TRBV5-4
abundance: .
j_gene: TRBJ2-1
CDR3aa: CASSLPAGGHNEQFF

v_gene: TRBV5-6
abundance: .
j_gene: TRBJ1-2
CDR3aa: CASSLVVSRGGYTF

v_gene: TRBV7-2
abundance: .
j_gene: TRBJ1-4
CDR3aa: CASSLVGGQGYEKLFF

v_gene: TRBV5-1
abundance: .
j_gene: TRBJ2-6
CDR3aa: CASSLGSSGANVLTF